This T cell receptor (beta chain) is drawn from a study of CD8+ T cells in alopecia areata. Study at large: Affected scalp percentage set treated patients' severity scores.

As to treatment: oral pan-JAK inhibitor, 5-10 mg twice daily. Regarding this clone: Its target is unknown.

Whole-study results and caveats: Clonality in the scalp and expanded CD8+ clones ranked among the top 100 were significantly decreased by tofacitinib.

V was trimmed by 1 base and J by 3 bases, leaving 14 bases between them. Germline V gene data show CDR1 as SQVTM and CDR2 as ANQGSEA. The CDR3 runs 15 residues. Following RNA extraction, reverse transcription yielded cDNA that acted as the sequencing template. Profiled with immunoSEQ multiplex PCR; TCRdb holds only in-frame clones, not every one. The sample yields approximately 200,000 clones, 40% to 45% seen once. The V call is TRBV29-1, the J call TRBJ2-3, with D perhaps TRBD2 (5 bases). The receptor's source is a human donor with alopecia areata. The specimen comprised CD4+ T cells sorted from blood, sampled at approximately week 39, from a patient treated with tofacitinib. Written as DNA, the CDR3 is TGCAGCGTTGAAGGGGGAGTTGTTAGGACAGATACGCAGTATTTT. Its protein is CSVEGGVVRTDTQYF.